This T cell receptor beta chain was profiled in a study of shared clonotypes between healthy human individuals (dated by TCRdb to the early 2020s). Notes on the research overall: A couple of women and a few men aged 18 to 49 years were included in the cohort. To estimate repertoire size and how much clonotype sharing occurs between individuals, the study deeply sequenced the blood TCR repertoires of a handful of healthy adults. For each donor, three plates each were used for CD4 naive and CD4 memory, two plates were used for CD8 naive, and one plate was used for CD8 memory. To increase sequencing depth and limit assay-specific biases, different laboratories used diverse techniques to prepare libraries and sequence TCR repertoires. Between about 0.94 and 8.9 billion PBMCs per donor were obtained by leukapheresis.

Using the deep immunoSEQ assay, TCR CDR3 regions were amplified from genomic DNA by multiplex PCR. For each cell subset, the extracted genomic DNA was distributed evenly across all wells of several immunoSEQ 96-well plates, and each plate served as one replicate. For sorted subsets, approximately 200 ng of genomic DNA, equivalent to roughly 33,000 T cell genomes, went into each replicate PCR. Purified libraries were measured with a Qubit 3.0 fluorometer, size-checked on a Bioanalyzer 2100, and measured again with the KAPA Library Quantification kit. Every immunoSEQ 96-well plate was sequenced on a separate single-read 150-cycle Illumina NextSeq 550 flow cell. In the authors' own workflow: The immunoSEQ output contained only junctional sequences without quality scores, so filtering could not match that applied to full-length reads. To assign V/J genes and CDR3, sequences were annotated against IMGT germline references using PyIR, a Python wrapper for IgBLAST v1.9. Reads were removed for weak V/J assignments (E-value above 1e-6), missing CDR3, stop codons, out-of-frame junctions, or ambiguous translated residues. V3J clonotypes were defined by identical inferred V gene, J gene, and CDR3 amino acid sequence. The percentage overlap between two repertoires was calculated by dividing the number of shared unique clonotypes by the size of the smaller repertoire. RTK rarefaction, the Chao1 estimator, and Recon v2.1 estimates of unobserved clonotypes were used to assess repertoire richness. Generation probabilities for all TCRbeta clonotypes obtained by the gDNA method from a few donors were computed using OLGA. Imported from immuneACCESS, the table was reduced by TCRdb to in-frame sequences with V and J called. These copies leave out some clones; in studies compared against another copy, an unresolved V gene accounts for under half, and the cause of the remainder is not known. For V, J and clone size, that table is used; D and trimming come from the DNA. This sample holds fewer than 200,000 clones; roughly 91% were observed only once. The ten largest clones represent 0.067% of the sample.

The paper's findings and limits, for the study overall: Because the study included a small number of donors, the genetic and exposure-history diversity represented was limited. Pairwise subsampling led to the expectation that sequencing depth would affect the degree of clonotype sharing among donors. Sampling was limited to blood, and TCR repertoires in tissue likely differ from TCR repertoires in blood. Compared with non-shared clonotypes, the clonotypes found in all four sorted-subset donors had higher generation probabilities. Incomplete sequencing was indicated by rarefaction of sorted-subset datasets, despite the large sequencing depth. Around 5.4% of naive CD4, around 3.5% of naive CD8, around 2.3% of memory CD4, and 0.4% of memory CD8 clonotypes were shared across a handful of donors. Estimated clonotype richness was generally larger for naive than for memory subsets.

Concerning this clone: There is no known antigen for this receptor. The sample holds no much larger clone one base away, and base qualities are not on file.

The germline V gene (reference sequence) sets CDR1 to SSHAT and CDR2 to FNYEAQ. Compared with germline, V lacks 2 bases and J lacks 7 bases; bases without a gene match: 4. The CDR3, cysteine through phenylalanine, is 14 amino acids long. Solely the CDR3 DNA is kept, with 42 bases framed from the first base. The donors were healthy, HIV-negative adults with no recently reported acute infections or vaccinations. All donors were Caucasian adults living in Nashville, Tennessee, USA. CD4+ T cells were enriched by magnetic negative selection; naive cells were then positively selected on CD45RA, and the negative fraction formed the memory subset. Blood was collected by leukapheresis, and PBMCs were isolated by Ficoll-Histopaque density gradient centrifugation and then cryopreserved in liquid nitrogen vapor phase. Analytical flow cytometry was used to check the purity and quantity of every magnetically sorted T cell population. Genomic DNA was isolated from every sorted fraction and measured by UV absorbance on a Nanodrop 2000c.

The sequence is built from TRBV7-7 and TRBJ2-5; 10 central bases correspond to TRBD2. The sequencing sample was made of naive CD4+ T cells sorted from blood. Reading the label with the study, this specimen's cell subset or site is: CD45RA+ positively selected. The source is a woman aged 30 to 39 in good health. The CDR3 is CASSLTSGAGTQYF. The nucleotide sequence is TGTGCCAGCAGCTTAACTAGCGGGGCGGGGACCCAGTACTTC.